This T cell receptor (beta chain) appears in the sequencing data of a study of T cell responses to AZD1222 COVID-19 vaccine. CDR3 size: 15 residues. Trimming took 3 bases from V and 2 from J; bases not matched to a gene: 2. The germline CDR1 and CDR2 sequences are SGDLS and YYNGEE. Findings and caveats of the study: Repertoire sampling was restricted to post-peak T cell response timepoints. Spike as a whole was targeted by vaccine-associated CD4 TCRs, dominant at 160-218 and 743-854.

Sequencing was performed with immunoSEQ multiplex PCR; in TCRdb, only in-frame clones are kept and a portion is missing. The sample has about 140,000 clones, around 90% seen once. Note on this clone: Its target is not known.

Sequenced material: peripheral blood, taken 28 days after the second dose of the MenACWY control vaccine. This chain connects TRBV9 to TRBJ2-3; 11 bases line up with TRBD2. The origin of this receptor is an adult who received the MenACWY meningococcal vaccine as a control. The chain's CDR3 is CASSASGGPTDTQYF. The CDR3 nucleotides read TGTGCCAGCAGCGCTAGCGGGGGGCCCACAGATACGCAGTATTTT.